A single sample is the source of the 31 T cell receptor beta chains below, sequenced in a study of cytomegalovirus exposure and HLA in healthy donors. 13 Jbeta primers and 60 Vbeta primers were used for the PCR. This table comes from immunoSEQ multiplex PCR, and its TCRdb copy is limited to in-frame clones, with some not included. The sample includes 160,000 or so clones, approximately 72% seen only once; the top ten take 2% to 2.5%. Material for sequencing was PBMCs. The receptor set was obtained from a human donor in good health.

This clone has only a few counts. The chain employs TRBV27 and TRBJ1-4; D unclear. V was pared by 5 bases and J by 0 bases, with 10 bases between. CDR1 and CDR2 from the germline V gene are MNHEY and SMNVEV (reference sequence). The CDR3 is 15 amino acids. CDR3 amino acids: CASSPITPTNEKLFF. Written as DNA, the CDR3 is TGTGCCAGCAGTCCTATAACGCCAACTAATGAAAAACTGTTTTTT.

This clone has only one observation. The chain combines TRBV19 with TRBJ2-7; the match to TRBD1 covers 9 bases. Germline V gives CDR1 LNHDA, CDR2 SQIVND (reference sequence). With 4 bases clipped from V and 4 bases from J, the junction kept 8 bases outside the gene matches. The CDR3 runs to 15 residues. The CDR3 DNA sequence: TGTGCCAGTAGTAAATCGTTACAGGGGGCGTACGAGCAGTACTTC. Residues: CASSKSLQGAYEQYF.

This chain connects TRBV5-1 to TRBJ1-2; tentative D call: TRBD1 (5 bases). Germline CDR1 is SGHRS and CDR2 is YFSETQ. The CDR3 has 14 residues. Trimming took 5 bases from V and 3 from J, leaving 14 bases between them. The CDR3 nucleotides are TGCGCCAGCAGTCTGGGCAGGGTCGACTATGGCTACACCTTC. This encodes CASSLGRVDYGYTF.

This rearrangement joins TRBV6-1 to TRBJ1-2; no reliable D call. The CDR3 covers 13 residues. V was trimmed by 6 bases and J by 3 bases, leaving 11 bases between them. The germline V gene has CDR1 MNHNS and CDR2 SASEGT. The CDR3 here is CASSLTRYYGYTF. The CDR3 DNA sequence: TGTGCCAGCAGCCTGACACGGTACTATGGCTACACCTTC.

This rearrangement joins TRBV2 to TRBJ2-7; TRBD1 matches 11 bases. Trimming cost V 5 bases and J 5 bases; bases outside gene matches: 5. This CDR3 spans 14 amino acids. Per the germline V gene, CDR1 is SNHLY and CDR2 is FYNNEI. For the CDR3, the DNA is TGTGCCAGCAGTATGGACAGGGGGCAAGACGAGCAGTACTTC. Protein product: CASSMDRGQDEQYF. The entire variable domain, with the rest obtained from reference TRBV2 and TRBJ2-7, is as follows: EPEVTQTPSHQVTQMGQEVILRCVPISNHLYFYWYRQILGQKVEFLVSFYNNEISEKSEIFDDQFSVERPDGSNFTLKIRSTKLEDSAMYFCASSMDRGQDEQYFGPGTRLTVT.

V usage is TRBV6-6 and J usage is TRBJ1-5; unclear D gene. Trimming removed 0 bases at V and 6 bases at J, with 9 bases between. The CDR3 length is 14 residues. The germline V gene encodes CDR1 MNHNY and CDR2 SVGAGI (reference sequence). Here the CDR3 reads CASSYSSVRQPQHF. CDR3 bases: TGTGCCAGCAGTTACTCGTCGGTTCGTCAGCCCCAGCATTTT.

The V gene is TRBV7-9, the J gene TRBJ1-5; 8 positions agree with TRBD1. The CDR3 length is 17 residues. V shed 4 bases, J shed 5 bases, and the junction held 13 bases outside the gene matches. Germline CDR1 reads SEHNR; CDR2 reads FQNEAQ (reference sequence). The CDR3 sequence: CASSSLTGQGPYQPQHF. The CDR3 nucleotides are TGTGCCAGCAGCTCCCTCACAGGACAGGGTCCTTATCAGCCCCAGCATTTT.

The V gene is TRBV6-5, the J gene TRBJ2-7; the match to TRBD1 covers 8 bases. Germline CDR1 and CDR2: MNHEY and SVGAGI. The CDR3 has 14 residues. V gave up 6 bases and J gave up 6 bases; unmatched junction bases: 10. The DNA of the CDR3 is TGTGCCAGCAGCCAGCCAGGGGGCGGAAGCGAGCAGTACTTC. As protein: CASSQPGGGSEQYF.

CDR3 in DNA: TGTGCCAGCAGTGGGACAGGGGATCAGCCCCAGCATTTT. This gives the protein CASSGTGDQPQHF. This chain joins TRBV7-9 and TRBJ1-5; TRBD1 agrees at 10 bases. After removal of 6 bases from V and 5 bases from J, the junction contained 1 base not matched to a gene. The CDR3 is made up of 13 amino acids. CDR1 is SEHNR and CDR2 is FQNEAQ in the germline V gene (reference sequence).

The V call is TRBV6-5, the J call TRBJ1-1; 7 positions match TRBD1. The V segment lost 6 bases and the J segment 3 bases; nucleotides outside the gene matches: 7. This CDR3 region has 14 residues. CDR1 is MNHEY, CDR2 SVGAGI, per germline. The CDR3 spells CASRNNRGDTEAFF. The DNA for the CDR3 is TGTGCCAGCAGGAATAACAGGGGCGACACTGAAGCTTTCTTT.

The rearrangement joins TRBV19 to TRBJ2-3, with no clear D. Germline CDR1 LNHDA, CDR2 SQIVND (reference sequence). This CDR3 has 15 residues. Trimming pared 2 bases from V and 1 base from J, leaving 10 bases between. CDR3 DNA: TGTGCCAGTAGTATAACCCCCTCGGGCACAGATACGCAGTATTTT. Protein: CASSITPSGTDTQYF.

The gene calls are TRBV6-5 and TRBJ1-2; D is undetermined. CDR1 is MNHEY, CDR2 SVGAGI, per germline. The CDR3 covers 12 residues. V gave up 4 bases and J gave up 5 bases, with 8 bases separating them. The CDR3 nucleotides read TGTGCCAGCAGTTCCCCCCCGTATGGCTACACCTTC. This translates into CASSSPPYGYTF.

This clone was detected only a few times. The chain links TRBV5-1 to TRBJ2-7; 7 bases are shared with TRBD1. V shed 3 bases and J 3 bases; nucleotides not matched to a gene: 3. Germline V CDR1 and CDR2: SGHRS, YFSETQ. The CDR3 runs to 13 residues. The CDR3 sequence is CASSYRQGYEQYF. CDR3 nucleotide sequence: TGCGCCAGCAGCTACCGACAGGGCTACGAGCAGTACTTC.

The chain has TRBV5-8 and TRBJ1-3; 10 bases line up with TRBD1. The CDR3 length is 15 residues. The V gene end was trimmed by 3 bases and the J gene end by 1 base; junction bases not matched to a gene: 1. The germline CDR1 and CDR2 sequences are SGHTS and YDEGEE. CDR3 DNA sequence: TGTGCCAGCAGCTGGGACAGGGGTTCTGGAAACACCATATATTTT. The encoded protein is CASSWDRGSGNTIYF.

CDR3 residues: CATSRTLAGGVDTQYF. The DNA for the CDR3 is TGTGCCACCAGCAGGACACTAGCGGGGGGGGTAGATACGCAGTATTTT. This rearrangement joins TRBV15 to TRBJ2-3; 13 nucleotides line up with TRBD2. Trimming took 3 bases from V and 5 from J; bases not matched to a gene: 5. Germline V lookup: CDR1 LNHNV, CDR2 YYDKDF (reference sequence). CDR3 size: 16 residues.

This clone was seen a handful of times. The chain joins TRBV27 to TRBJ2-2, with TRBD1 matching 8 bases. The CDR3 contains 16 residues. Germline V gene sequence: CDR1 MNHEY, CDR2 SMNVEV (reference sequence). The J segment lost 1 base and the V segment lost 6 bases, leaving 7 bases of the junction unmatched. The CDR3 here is CASSYYGTGNTGELFF. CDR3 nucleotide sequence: TGTGCCAGCAGCTACTACGGGACAGGGAACACCGGGGAGCTGTTTTTT.

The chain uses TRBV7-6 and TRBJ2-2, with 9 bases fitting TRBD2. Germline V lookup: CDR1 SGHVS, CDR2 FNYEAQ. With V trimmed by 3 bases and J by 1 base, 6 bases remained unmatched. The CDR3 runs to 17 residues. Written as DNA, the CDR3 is TGTGCCAGCAGCTTCAACCTACTAGCGGGGAACACCGGGGAGCTGTTTTTT. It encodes CASSFNLLAGNTGELFF.

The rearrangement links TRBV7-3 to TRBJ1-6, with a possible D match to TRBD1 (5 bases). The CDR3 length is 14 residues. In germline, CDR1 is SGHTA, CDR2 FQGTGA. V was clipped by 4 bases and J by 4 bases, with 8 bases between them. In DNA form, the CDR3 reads TGTGCCAGCAGCTACCAGGGTTATAATTCACCCCTCCACTTT. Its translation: CASSYQGYNSPLHF. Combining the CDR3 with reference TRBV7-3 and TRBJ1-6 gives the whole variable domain GAGVSQTPSNKVTEKGKYVELRCDPISGHTALYWYRQSLGQGPEFLIYFQGTGAADDSGLPNDRFFAVRPEGSVSTLKIQRTERGDSAVYLCASSYQGYNSPLHFGNGTRLTVT.

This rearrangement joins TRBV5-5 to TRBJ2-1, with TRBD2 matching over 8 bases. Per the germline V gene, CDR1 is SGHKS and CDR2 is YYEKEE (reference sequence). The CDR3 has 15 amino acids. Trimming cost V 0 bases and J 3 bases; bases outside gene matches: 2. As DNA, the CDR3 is TGTGCCAGCAGCTTGGAGACTAGCGACTACAATGAGCAGTTCTTC. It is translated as CASSLETSDYNEQFF.

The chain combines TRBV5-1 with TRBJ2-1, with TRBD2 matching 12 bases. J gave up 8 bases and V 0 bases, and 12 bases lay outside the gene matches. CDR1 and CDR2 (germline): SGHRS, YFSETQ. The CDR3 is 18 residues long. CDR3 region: CASSLEGRLAGGIDEQFF. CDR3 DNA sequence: TGCGCCAGCAGCTTGGAGGGTAGGCTAGCGGGGGGGATAGATGAGCAGTTCTTC.

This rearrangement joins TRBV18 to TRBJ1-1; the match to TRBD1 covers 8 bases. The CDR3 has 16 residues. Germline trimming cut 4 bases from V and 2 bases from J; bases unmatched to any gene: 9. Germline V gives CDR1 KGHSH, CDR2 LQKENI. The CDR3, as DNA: TGTGCCAGCTCACTTATCGACAGGGGAAGTAACACTGAAGCTTTCTTT. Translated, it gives CASSLIDRGSNTEAFF. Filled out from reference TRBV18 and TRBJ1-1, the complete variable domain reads NAGVMQNPRHLVRRRGQEARLRCSPMKGHSHVYWYRQLPEEGLKFMVYLQKENIIDESGMPKERFSAEFPKEGPSILRIQQVVRGDSAAYFCASSLIDRGSNTEAFFGQGTRLTVV.

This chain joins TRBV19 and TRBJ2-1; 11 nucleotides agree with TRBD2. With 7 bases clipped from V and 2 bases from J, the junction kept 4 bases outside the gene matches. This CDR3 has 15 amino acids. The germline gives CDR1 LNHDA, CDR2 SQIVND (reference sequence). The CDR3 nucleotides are TGTGCCAGTACCATACTAGCGGGGGCCTACAATGAGCAGTTCTTC. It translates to CASTILAGAYNEQFF.

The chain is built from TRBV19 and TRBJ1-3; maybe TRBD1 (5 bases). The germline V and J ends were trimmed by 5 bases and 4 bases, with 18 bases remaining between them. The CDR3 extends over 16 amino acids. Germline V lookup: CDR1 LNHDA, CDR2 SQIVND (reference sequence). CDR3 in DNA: TGTGCCAGTAGTTCGGACGAGTGGAGGGGAGGAAACACCATATATTTT. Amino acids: CASSSDEWRGGNTIYF.

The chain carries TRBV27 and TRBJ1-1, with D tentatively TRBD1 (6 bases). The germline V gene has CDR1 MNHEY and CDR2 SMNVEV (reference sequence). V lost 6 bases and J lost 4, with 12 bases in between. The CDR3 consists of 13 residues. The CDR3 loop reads CASRFAGVTEAFF. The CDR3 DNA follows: TGTGCCAGCAGGTTCGCAGGGGTCACTGAAGCTTTCTTT.

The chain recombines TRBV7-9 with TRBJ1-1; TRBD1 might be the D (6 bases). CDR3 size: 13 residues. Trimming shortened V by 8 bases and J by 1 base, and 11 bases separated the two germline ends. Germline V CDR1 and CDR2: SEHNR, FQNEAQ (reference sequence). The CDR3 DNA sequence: TGTGCCAGCGGGAGGGGGGGGAACACTGAAGCTTTCTTT. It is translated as CASGRGGNTEAFF. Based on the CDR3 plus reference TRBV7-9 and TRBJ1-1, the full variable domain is DTGVSQNPRHKITKRGQNVTFRCDPISEHNRLYWYRQTLGQGPEFLTYFQNEAQLEKSRLLSDRFSAERPKGSFSTLEIQRTEQGDSAMYLCASGRGGNTEAFFGQGTRLTVV.

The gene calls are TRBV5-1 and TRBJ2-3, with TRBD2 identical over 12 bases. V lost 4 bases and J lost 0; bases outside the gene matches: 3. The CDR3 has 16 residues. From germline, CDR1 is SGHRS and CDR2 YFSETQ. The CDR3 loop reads CASSTGLAGSTDTQYF. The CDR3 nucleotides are TGCGCCAGCAGCACAGGACTAGCGGGAAGCACAGATACGCAGTATTTT.

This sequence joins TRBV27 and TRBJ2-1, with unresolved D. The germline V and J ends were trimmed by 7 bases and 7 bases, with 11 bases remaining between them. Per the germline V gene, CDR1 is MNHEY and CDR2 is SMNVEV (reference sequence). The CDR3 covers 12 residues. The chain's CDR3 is CASNSPRNEQFF. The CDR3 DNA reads TGTGCCAGCAATTCCCCCCGTAATGAGCAGTTCTTC.

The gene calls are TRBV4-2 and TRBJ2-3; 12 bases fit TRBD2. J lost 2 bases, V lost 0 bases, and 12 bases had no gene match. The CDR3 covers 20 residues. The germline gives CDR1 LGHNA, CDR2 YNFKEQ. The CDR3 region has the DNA TGTGCCAGCAGCCAAGATTATCCCCCGAGGACTAGCGGGATCACAGATACGCAGTATTTT. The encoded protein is CASSQDYPPRTSGITDTQYF.

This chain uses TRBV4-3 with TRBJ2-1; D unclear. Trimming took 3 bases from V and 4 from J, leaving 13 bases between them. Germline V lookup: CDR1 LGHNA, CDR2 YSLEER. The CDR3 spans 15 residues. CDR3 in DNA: TGCGCCAGCAGCCAGTCCACTGAGAGATACAATGAGCAGTTCTTC. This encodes CASSQSTERYNEQFF.

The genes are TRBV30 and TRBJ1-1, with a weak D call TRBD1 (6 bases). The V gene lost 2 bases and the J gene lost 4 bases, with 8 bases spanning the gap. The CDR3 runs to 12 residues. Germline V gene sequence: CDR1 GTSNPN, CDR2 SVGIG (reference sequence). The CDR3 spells CAWSTGSTEAFF. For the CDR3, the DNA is TGTGCCTGGAGTACAGGGAGCACTGAAGCTTTCTTT.

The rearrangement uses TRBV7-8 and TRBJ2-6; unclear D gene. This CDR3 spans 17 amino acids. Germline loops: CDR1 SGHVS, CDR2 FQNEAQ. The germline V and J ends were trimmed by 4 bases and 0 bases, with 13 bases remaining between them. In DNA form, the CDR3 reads TGTGCCAGCAGCTCTCCACTATCCGACTCTGGGGCCAACGTCCTGACTTTC. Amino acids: CASSSPLSDSGANVLTF. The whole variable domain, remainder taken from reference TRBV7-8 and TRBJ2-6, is GAGVSQSPRYKVAKRGQDVALRCDPISGHVSLFWYQQALGQGPEFLTYFQNEAQLDKSGLPSDRFFAERPEGSVSTLKIQRTQQEDSAVYLCASSSPLSDSGANVLTFGAGSRLTVL.